The 11 T cell receptor beta chains below come from one sample, sequenced in a study of early T cells in non-severe SARS-CoV-2 infection. TCRdb analysed the 5' RACE reads with MiXCR anew, one entry per CDR3 protein. The table lists 51,000 or so distinct CDR3 sequences, approximately 11% of them singletons. The sequencing sample was made of whole blood. The receptors here all came from an adult who was a healthcare worker with PCR-confirmed SARS-CoV-2 infection or an uninfected control (not recorded which).

DNA of the CDR3: TGTGCCAGCAGCTTTGACAGGGGGATGTACGAGCAGTACTTC. It yields the protein CASSFDRGMYEQYF. The rearrangement uses TRBV7-9 and TRBJ2-7; 9 nucleotides line up with TRBD1. CDR3 length: 14 residues. V shed 3 bases and J 4 bases; nucleotides not matched to a gene: 4. In germline, CDR1 is SEHNR, CDR2 FQNEAQ (reference sequence).

The chain uses TRBV9 and TRBJ2-2; TRBD1 matches 7 bases. V shed 3 bases and J 4 bases; nucleotides not matched to a gene: 6. Germline lookup yields CDR1 SGDLS and CDR2 YYNGEE. The CDR3 spans 15 residues. CDR3 amino acids: CASSADRVGTGELFF. As DNA, the CDR3 is TGTGCCAGCAGCGCCGACAGGGTGGGCACCGGGGAGCTGTTTTTT.

V and J are TRBV10-1 and TRBJ2-7; 7 positions match TRBD2. The germline gives CDR1 WNHNN, CDR2 SYGVQD (reference sequence). This CDR3 comprises 14 residues. J lost 0 bases, V lost 3 bases, and 2 bases had no gene match. CDR3 DNA sequence: TGCGCCAGCAGTGAAGGCGGGAGCTCCTACGAGCAGTACTTC. This sequence encodes CASSEGGSSYEQYF.

This clonotype was seen repeatedly, ten times or more. This rearrangement joins TRBV3-1 to TRBJ1-2, with D perhaps TRBD1 (6 bases). Germline CDR1 reads LGHDT; CDR2 reads YNNKEL (reference sequence). Trimming took off 0 bases at V and 4 bases at J, with 18 bases between the two ends. The CDR3 loop spans 17 amino acids. CDR3: CASSQDLQGFKGYGYTF. The CDR3 coding sequence is TGTGCCAGCAGCCAAGATCTTCAGGGGTTTAAAGGCTATGGCTACACCTTC. Full variable domain (missing parts from reference TRBV3-1 and TRBJ1-2): DTAVSQTPKYLVTQMGNDKSIKCEQNLGHDTMYWYKQDSKKFLKIMFSYNNKELIINETVPNRFSPKSPDKAHLNLHINSLELGDSAVYFCASSQDLQGFKGYGYTFGSGTRLTVV.

The chain couples TRBV9 to TRBJ2-1; D might be TRBD1 (6 bases). The CDR3 has 14 residues. Trimming shortened V by 3 bases and J by 7 bases, and 14 bases separated the two germline ends. Germline V lookup: CDR1 SGDLS, CDR2 YYNGEE. The CDR3 is CASSELQGLNEQFF. The CDR3 nucleotides read TGTGCCAGCAGCGAATTACAGGGTTTGAATGAGCAGTTCTTC.

This clonotype showed up just a few times. The gene calls are TRBV7-6 and TRBJ2-3; D unresolved. Trimming removed 5 bases at V and 1 base at J, with 10 bases between. CDR3 length: 14 amino acids. CDR1 and CDR2 (germline): SGHVS, FNYEAQ. The CDR3 DNA follows: TGTGCCAGCAGCCGATCCTTTGGCACAGATACGCAGTATTTT. Translated: CASSRSFGTDTQYF.

This clonotype has at least ten counts. The chain combines TRBV5-1 with TRBJ2-1; 8 positions match TRBD2. The germline CDR1 and CDR2 sequences are SGHRS and YFSETQ. V gave up 3 bases and J gave up 6 bases; unmatched junction bases: 5. This CDR3 spans 14 amino acids. CDR3 sequence: CASSSQTSVNEQFF. CDR3 nucleotide sequence: TGCGCCAGCAGCTCTCAGACTAGCGTCAATGAGCAGTTCTTC. The entire variable domain, with the rest obtained from reference TRBV5-1 and TRBJ2-1, is as follows: KAGVTQTPRYLIKTRGQQVTLSCSPISGHRSVSWYQQTPGQGLQFLFEYFSETQRNKGNFPGRFSGRQFSNSRSEMNVSTLELGDSALYLCASSSQTSVNEQFFGPGTRLTVL.

The chain employs TRBV5-1 and TRBJ1-6, with D possibly matching TRBD1 (5 bases). V lost 4 bases, J lost 14 bases, and 28 bases lay in between. This CDR3 spans 17 amino acids. The germline gives CDR1 SGHRS, CDR2 YFSETQ. The CDR3 DNA is TGCGCCAGCAGCCCCCATGAGGGGATTGGTATATATTCGACCCTCCACTTT. As protein: CASSPHEGIGIYSTLHF.

The chain recombines TRBV18 with TRBJ1-1; 8 nucleotides line up with TRBD1. CDR1 KGHSH and CDR2 LQKENI come from the germline V gene. With 4 bases clipped from V and 10 bases from J, the junction kept 8 bases outside the gene matches. This CDR3 contains 13 residues. This chain's CDR3 is CASSQDRGHGAFF. In DNA, the CDR3 is TGTGCCAGCTCACAAGACAGGGGACATGGAGCTTTCTTT.

Only a few counts were recorded for this clonotype. This rearrangement joins TRBV12-3 or TRBV12-4 to TRBJ1-2, with TRBD1 matching over 8 bases. V gave up 6 bases and J gave up 7 bases; unmatched junction bases: 13. This CDR3 is built from 15 residues. The CDR3 coding sequence is TGTGCCAGCAGCAAGACAGGGGCAGGCAGGGGTGGCTACACCTTC. It codes for CASSKTGAGRGGYTF.

This clonotype was counted a few times. The V and J genes are TRBV10-2 and TRBJ2-3; D gene uncertain. Germline loops: CDR1 WSHSY, CDR2 SAAADI. With 7 bases removed from V and 2 bases from J, the gap between germline ends came to 7 bases. The CDR3 spans 12 residues. The CDR3 sequence is CASKHSTDTQYF. In nucleotides, the CDR3 is TGCGCCAGCAAACACTCCACAGATACGCAGTATTTT.